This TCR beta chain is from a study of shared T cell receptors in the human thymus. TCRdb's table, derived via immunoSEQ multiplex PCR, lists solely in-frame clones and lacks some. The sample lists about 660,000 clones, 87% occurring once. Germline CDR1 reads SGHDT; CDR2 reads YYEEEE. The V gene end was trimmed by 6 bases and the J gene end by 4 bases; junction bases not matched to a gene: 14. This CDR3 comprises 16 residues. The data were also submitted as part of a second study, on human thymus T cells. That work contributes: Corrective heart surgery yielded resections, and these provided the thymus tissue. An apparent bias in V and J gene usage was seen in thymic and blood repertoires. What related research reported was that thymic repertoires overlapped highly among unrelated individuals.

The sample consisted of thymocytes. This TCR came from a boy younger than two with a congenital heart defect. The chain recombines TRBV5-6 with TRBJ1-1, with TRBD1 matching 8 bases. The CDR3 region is CASTRQGQRFGTEAFF. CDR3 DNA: TGTGCCAGCACCCGACAGGGGCAGAGATTTGGCACTGAAGCTTTCTTT. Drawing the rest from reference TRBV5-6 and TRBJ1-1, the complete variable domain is DAGVTQSPTHLIKTRGQQVTLRCSPKSGHDTVSWYQQALGQGPQFIFQYYEEEERQRGNFPDRFSGHQFPNYSSELNVNALLLGDSALYLCASTRQGQRFGTEAFFGQGTRLTVV.